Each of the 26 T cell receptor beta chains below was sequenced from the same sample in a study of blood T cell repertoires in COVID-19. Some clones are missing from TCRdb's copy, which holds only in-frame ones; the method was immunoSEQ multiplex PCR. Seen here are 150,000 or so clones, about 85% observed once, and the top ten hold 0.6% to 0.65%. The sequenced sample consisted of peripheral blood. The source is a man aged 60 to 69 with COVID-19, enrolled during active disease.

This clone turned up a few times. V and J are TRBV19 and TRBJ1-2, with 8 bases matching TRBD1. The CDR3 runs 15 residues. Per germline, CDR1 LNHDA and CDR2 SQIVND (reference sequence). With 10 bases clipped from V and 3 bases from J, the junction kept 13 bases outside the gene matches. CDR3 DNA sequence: TGTGCCACCAGTAACCGATTACAGGGGGACTATGGCTACACCTTC. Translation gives CATSNRLQGDYGYTF. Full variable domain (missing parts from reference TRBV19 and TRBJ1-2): DGGITQSPKYLFRKEGQNVTLSCEQNLNHDAMYWYRQDPGQGLRLIYYSQIVNDFQKGDIAEGYSVSREKKESFPLTVTSAQKNPTAFYLCATSNRLQGDYGYTFGSGTRLTVV.

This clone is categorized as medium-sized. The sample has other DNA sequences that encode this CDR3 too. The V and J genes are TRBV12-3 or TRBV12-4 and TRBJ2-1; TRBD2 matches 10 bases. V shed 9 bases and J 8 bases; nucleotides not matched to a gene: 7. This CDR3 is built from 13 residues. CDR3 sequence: CASSSGSGHEQFF. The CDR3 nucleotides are TGTGCCAGTTCTAGCGGGAGTGGCCATGAGCAGTTCTTC.

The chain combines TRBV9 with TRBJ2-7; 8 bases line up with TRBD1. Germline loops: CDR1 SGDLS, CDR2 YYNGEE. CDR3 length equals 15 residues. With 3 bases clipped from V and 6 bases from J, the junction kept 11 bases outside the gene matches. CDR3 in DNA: TGTGCCAGCAGCGGAGGACAGGGAATAACGAGCGAGCAGTACTTC. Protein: CASSGGQGITSEQYF. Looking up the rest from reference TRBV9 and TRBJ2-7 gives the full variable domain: DSGVTQTPKHLITATGQRVTLRCSPRSGDLSVYWYQQSLDQGLQFLIQYYNGEERAKGNILERFSAQQFPDLHSELNLSSLELGDSALYFCASSGGQGITSEQYFGPGTRLTVT.

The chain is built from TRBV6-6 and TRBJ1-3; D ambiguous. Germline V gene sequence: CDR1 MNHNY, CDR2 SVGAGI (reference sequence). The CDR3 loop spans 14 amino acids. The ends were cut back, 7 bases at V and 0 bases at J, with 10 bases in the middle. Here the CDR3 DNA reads TGTGCCAGCAAGTCGGACTACTCTGGAAACACCATATATTTT. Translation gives CASKSDYSGNTIYF.

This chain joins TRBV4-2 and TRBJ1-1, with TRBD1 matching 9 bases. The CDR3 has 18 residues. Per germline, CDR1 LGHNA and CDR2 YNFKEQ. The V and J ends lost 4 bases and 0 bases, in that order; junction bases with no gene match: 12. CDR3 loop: CASSLFPSRQGVNTEAFF. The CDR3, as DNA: TGTGCCAGCAGCCTCTTCCCAAGTAGACAGGGGGTGAACACTGAAGCTTTCTTT.

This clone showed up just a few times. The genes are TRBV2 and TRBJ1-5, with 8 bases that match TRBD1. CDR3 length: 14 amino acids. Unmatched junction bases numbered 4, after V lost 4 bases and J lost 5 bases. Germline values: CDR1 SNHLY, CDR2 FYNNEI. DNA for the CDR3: TGTGCCAGCAGTGTGGACAGGGACTATCAGCCCCAGCATTTT. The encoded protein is CASSVDRDYQPQHF.

CDR3 DNA: TGTGCCAGCAGCTTAAGCCCAGGGCCAGCTTTCTTT. It is translated as CASSLSPGPAFF. The chain joins TRBV7-3 to TRBJ1-1; tentatively, D is TRBD1 (5 bases). V was clipped by 1 base and J by 10 bases, with 10 bases between them. The CDR3 consists of 12 residues. The germline CDR1 and CDR2 sequences are SGHTA and FQGTGA.

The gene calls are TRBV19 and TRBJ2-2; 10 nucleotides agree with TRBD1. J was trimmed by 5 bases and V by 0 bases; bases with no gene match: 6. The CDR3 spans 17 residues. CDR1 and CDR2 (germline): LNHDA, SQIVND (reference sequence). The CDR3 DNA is TGTGCCAGTAGTATAGATCCCGGGACAGGGGCTACCGGGGAGCTGTTTTTT. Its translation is CASSIDPGTGATGELFF. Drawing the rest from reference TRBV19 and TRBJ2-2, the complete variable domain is DGGITQSPKYLFRKEGQNVTLSCEQNLNHDAMYWYRQDPGQGLRLIYYSQIVNDFQKGDIAEGYSVSREKKESFPLTVTSAQKNPTAFYLCASSIDPGTGATGELFFGEGSRLTVL.

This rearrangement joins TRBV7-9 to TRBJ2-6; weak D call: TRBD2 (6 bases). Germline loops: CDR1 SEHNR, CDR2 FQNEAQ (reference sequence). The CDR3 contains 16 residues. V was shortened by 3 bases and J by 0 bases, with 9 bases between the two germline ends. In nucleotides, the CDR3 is TGTGCCAGCAGCTTGGGGGGAATCTCTGGGGCCAACGTCCTGACTTTC. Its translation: CASSLGGISGANVLTF.

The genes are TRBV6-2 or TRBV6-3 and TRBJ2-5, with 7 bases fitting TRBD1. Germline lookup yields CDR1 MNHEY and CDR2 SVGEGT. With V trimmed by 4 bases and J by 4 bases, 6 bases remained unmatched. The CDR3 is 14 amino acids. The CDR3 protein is CASSLQGYRETQYF. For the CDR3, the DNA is TGTGCCAGCAGTTTACAGGGGTACCGAGAGACCCAGTACTTC.

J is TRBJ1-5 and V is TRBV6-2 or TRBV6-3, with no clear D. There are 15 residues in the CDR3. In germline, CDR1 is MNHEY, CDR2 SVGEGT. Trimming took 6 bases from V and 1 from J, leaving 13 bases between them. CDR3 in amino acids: CASRPPGSSNQPQHF. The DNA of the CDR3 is TGTGCCAGCAGACCTCCGGGGTCCAGCAATCAGCCCCAGCATTTT.

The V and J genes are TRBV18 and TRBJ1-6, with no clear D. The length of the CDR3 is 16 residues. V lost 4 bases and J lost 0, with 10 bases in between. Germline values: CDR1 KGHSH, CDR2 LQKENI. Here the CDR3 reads CASSLSLGSYNSPLHF. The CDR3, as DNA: TGTGCCAGCTCACTCAGTCTTGGCTCCTATAATTCACCCCTCCACTTT.

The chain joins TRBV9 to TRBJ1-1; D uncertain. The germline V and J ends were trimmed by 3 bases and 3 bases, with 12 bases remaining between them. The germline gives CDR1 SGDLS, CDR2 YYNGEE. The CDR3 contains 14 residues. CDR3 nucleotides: TGTGCCAGCAGCGCTGGGCAGAGAGACACTGAAGCTTTCTTT. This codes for CASSAGQRDTEAFF.

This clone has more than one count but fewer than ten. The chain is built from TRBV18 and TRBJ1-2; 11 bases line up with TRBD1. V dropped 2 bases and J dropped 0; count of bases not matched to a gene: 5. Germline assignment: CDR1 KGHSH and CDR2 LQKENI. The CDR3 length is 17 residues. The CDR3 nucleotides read TGTGCCAGCTCACCAAGGACAGGGGGCCTACCTAACTATGGCTACACCTTC. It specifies CASSPRTGGLPNYGYTF.

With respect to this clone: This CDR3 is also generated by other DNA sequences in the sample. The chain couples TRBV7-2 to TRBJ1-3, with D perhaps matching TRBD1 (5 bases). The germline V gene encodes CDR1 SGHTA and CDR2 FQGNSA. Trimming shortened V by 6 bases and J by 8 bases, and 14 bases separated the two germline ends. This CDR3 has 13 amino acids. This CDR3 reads CASSRTGGDTIYF. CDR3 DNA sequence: TGTGCCAGCAGTAGGACGGGGGGGGACACCATATATTTT.

The DNA of the CDR3 is TGTGCCAGCAGCCACCAGAGGCCCCGCGAGGCGGACTATGGCTACACCTTC. It translates to CASSHQRPREADYGYTF. The chain carries TRBV7-2 and TRBJ1-2; D gene uncertain. V was pared by 5 bases and J by 3 bases, with 22 bases between. Germline V lookup: CDR1 SGHTA, CDR2 FQGNSA. The CDR3 contains 17 residues.

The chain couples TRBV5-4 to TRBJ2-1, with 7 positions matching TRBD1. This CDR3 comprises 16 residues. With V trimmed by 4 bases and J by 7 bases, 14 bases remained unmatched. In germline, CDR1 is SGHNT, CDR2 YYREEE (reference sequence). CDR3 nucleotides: TGTGCCAGCAGCAGTAACCGGGACAGAGATCCAAATGAGCAGTTCTTC. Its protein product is CASSSNRDRDPNEQFF. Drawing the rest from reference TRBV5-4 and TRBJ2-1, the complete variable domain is ETGVTQSPTHLIKTRGQQVTLRCSSQSGHNTVSWYQQALGQGPQFIFQYYREEENGRGNFPPRFSGLQFPNYSSELNVNALELDDSALYLCASSSNRDRDPNEQFFGPGTRLTVL.

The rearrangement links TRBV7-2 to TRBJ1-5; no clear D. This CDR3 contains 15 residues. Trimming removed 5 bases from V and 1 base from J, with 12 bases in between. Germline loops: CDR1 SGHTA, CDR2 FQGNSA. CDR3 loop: CASSPLSLSNQPQHF. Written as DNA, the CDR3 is TGTGCCAGCAGCCCTCTCTCGTTGAGCAATCAGCCCCAGCATTTT.

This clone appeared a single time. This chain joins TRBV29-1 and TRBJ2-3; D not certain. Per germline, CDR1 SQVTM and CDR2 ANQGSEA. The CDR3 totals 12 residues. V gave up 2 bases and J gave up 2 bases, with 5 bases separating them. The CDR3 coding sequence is TGCAGCGTTGAACTATACACAGATACGCAGTATTTT. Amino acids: CSVELYTDTQYF.

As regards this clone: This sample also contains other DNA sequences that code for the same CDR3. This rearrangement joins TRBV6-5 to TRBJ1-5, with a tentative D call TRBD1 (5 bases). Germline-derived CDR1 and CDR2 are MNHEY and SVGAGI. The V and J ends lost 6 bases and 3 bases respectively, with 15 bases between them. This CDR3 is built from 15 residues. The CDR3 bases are TGTGCCAGCAGCTTAGACAGTTATTCCAATCAGCCCCAGCATTTT. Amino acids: CASSLDSYSNQPQHF.

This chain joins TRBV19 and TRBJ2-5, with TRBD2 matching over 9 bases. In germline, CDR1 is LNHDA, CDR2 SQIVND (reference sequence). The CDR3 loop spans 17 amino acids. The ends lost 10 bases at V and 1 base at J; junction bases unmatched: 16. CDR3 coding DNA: TGTGCCACTTCACCAGGATTTAGCGGGAGAGCCCAAGAGACCCAGTACTTC. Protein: CATSPGFSGRAQETQYF.

CDR3 amino acids: CASSPEELSSYNEQFF. The CDR3 DNA reads as TGTGCCAGCAGCCCAGAAGAACTAAGCTCCTACAATGAGCAGTTCTTC. J is TRBJ2-1 and V is TRBV9, with D uncertain. CDR1 is SGDLS and CDR2 is YYNGEE in the germline V gene. CDR3 length equals 16 residues. With 4 bases removed from V and 0 bases from J, the gap between germline ends came to 14 bases.

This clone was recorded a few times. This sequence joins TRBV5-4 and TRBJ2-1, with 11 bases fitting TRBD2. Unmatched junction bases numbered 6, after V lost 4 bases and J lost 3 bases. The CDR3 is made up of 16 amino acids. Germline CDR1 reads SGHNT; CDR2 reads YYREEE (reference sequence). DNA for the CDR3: TGTGCCAGCAGCACCAGGACTAGCGGGCTCTACAATGAGCAGTTCTTC. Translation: CASSTRTSGLYNEQFF.

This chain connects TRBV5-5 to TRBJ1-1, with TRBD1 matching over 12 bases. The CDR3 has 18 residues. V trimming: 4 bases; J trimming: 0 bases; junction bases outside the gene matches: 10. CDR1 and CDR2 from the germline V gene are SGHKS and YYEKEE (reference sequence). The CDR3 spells CASSKPRDRGLMNTEAFF. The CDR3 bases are TGTGCCAGCAGCAAGCCCCGGGACAGGGGGCTAATGAACACTGAAGCTTTCTTT.

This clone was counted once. In nucleotides, the CDR3 is TGTGCCAGCAGTTACTCGGGTATGGGAGGGCGGGCGAAGACCCAGTACTTC. Amino acids: CASSYSGMGGRAKTQYF. The J gene is TRBJ2-5, the V gene TRBV6-2 or TRBV6-3; TRBD2 matches 7 bases. The CDR3 has 17 amino acids. CDR1 MNHEY and CDR2 SVGEGT come from the germline V gene. J gave up 6 bases and V 0 bases, and 13 bases lay outside the gene matches.

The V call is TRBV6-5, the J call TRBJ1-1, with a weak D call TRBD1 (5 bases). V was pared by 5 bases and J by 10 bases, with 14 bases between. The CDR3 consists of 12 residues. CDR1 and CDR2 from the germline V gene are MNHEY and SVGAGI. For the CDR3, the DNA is TGTGCCAGCAGTACAGGTCCCGCCGGAGCTTTCTTT. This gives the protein CASSTGPAGAFF.